Following are 18 T cell receptor beta chains from one sample sequenced in a study of cytomegalovirus exposure and HLA in healthy donors. In the PCR, 60 Vbeta and 13 Jbeta primers were used. Data came from immunoSEQ multiplex PCR; TCRdb stores just in-frame clones and leaves some out. The table shows around 100,000 clones, with 70% to 80% occurring only once. The sample taken for sequencing was PBMCs. The origin of the receptors is a woman aged 60 to 75 in good health and CMV-seropositive.

Only a few counts were recorded for this clone. V and J are TRBV2 and TRBJ1-6, with TRBD1 as a possible D gene (6 bases). This CDR3 contains 13 residues. Germline loops: CDR1 SNHLY, CDR2 FYNNEI. V lost 4 bases, J lost 18 bases, and 19 bases lay in between. The DNA for the CDR3 is TGTGCCAGCAGTGGCACAGAAAAAGGGGGAGCCCACTTT. It codes for CASSGTEKGGAHF.

The table lists this clone with a count of one. CDR3 sequence: CATPGTDTQYF. CDR3 DNA: TGTGCCACCCCCGGCACAGATACGCAGTATTTT. The gene calls are TRBV27 and TRBJ2-3, with D hard to call. This CDR3 has 11 amino acids. The germline V and J ends were trimmed by 10 bases and 1 base, with 6 bases remaining between them. Germline values: CDR1 MNHEY, CDR2 SMNVEV (reference sequence).

The V gene is TRBV30, the J gene TRBJ1-4, with D unresolved. V lost 0 bases, J lost 5 bases, and 13 bases lay in between. CDR1 is GTSNPN and CDR2 is SVGIG in the germline V gene (reference sequence). The CDR3 has 15 residues. CDR3 region: CAWSVLRAENEKLFF. CDR3 sequence (DNA): TGTGCCTGGAGTGTACTCAGAGCGGAAAATGAAAAACTGTTTTTT.

The V gene is TRBV6-1, the J gene TRBJ2-2; D unresolved. CDR3 length equals 13 residues. CDR1 is MNHNS, CDR2 SASEGT, per germline. V was clipped by 7 bases and J by 4 bases, with 10 bases between them. The CDR3 reads CASTGQRTGELFF. The DNA for the CDR3 is TGTGCCAGCACTGGCCAGCGCACCGGGGAGCTGTTTTTT.

The CDR3 DNA reads as TGTGCCAGTATCTCTCCGACCGGGGGTCGGACTGAAGCTTTCTTT. Residues: CASISPTGGRTEAFF. V gene TRBV19 combines with J gene TRBJ1-1, with D possibly TRBD1 on 5 matching bases. This CDR3 is 15 amino acids long. Trimming removed 7 bases from V and 5 bases from J, with 20 bases in between. Germline CDR1 is LNHDA and CDR2 is SQIVND (reference sequence).

J is TRBJ2-6 and V is TRBV28; 8 bases agree with TRBD2. Germline loops: CDR1 MDHEN, CDR2 SYDVKM. Trimming at V came to 7 bases and at J to 2 bases, leaving 7 bases not matched to a gene. CDR3 length equals 16 residues. The CDR3 nucleotides read TGTGCCAGCAATTCGGGGGGGGCAGCTGGGGCCAACGTCCTGACTTTC. This gives the protein CASNSGGAAGANVLTF.

This chain uses TRBV11-1 with TRBJ1-2; 8 nucleotides agree with TRBD1. The V and J ends lost 5 bases and 8 bases, in that order; junction bases with no gene match: 4. Per germline, CDR1 SGHAT and CDR2 FQDESV (reference sequence). There are 12 residues in the CDR3. The CDR3 DNA reads TGTGCCAGCAGCCCATCAGGGGGCGGCTACACCTTC. Protein product: CASSPSGGGYTF.

V and J are TRBV7-3 and TRBJ2-1, with 8 nucleotides matching TRBD2. This CDR3 region has 15 residues. Germline CDR1 SGHTA, CDR2 FQGTGA. Losses at the gene ends were 1 base for V and 7 bases for J; bases not matched to a gene: 6. The CDR3 DNA reads as TGTGCCAGCAGCTTAATGGCGGGAGGAACAAATGAGCAGTTCTTC. Its translation: CASSLMAGGTNEQFF.

The chain uses TRBV10-1 and TRBJ2-2; 7 bases agree with TRBD1. V dropped 3 bases and J dropped 4; count of bases not matched to a gene: 11. Germline CDR1 WNHNN, CDR2 SYGVQD (reference sequence). CDR3 size: 17 residues. CDR3: CASSDNRGQAGTGELFF. The CDR3 region has the DNA TGCGCCAGCAGTGACAACCGAGGACAGGCGGGCACCGGGGAGCTGTTTTTT.

The rearrangement links TRBV11-2 to TRBJ1-5; D not certain. This CDR3 is built from 13 residues. The V gene's germline CDR1 is SGHAT and CDR2 FQNNGV. The V and J ends lost 3 bases and 5 bases respectively, with 8 bases between them. The CDR3 DNA sequence: TGTGCCAGCAGCTTGGCACCCTATCAGCCCCAGCATTTT. It is translated as CASSLAPYQPQHF.

The chain carries TRBV19 and TRBJ2-5; 13 bases fit TRBD2. In germline, CDR1 is LNHDA, CDR2 SQIVND (reference sequence). The CDR3 sequence is 17 residues long. Losses at the gene ends were 5 bases for V and 0 bases for J; bases not matched to a gene: 6. The CDR3 region is CASSSRTSGRNQETQYF. CDR3 DNA sequence: TGTGCCAGTAGTTCCAGGACTAGCGGGAGAAACCAAGAGACCCAGTACTTC.

The chain joins TRBV28 to TRBJ2-7, with 9 bases matching TRBD1. Looked up from germline, CDR1 is MDHEN and CDR2 is SYDVKM. This CDR3 contains 15 residues. The J segment lost 1 base and the V segment lost 6 bases, leaving 7 bases of the junction unmatched. This CDR3 reads CASSPTGTGSYEQYF. The DNA of the CDR3 is TGTGCCAGCAGCCCTACCGGGACAGGGTCCTACGAGCAGTACTTC. The variable domain in full, completed from reference TRBV28 and TRBJ2-7, reads DVKVTQSSRYLVKRTGEKVFLECVQDMDHENMFWYRQDPGLGLRLIYFSYDVKMKEKGDIPEGYSVSREKKERFSLILESASTNQTSMYLCASSPTGTGSYEQYFGPGTRLTVT.

CDR3 DNA sequence: TGTGCCAGCAGTTTAGACAGGGTGGAGCCCCAGCATTTT. It is translated as CASSLDRVEPQHF. This sequence joins TRBV28 and TRBJ1-5; 7 nucleotides line up with TRBD1. Germline loops: CDR1 MDHEN, CDR2 SYDVKM. The CDR3 extends over 13 amino acids. The V and J ends lost 2 bases and 8 bases, in that order; junction bases with no gene match: 3.

This clone turned up a few times. This rearrangement joins TRBV7-2 to TRBJ2-3, with 7 bases lining up with TRBD2. J lost 4 bases, V lost 3 bases, and 7 bases had no gene match. Germline CDR1 and CDR2: SGHTA and FQGNSA. This CDR3 has 15 amino acids. The CDR3 nucleotides read TGTGCCAGCAGCTTGCTAGCGGTCCCCCCAGATACGCAGTATTTT. Protein: CASSLLAVPPDTQYF.

V usage is TRBV5-8 and J usage is TRBJ2-7; possibly TRBD2 for D (5 bases). Trimming left V 10 bases short and J 9 bases short, with 26 bases between. The CDR3 is 14 amino acids. Germline CDR1 and CDR2: SGHTS and YDEGEE. CDR3 nucleotides: TGTGCCGGATCCGAAAGAGGGATCGCCTCAGGGCAGTACTTC. Encoded protein: CAGSERGIASGQYF.

The V call is TRBV6-6, the J call TRBJ1-3; D call uncertain. This CDR3 contains 14 residues. Germline CDR1 is MNHNY and CDR2 is SVGAGI (reference sequence). Trimming left V 2 bases short and J 8 bases short, with 13 bases between. The CDR3 DNA sequence: TGTGCCAGCAGTTACCTGGCATTGACTGACACCATATATTTT. Translated, it gives CASSYLALTDTIYF.

This chain uses TRBV29-1 with TRBJ2-2; 14 nucleotides match TRBD2. Trimming at V came to 5 bases and at J to 11 bases, leaving 10 bases not matched to a gene. The length of the CDR3 is 15 residues. Germline V lookup: CDR1 SQVTM, CDR2 ANQGSEA. The DNA of the CDR3 is TGCAGCGTTCGGCCCGGGACTAGCGGGAGTGAAGAGCTGTTTTTT. It specifies CSVRPGTSGSEELFF.

V and J are TRBV6-1 and TRBJ2-2; D ambiguous. The germline V gene has CDR1 MNHNS and CDR2 SASEGT. The CDR3 consists of 14 residues. V was cut by 4 bases and J by 3 bases, with 9 bases left in between. This CDR3 is CASSVHSYTGELFF. In DNA form, the CDR3 reads TGTGCCAGCAGTGTCCACTCGTACACCGGGGAGCTGTTTTTT.